Presented here are 20 T cell receptor beta chains from one specimen sequenced in a study of post-analysis software for immune sequencing data. Their antigen targets remain unknown. The study's findings and limits: Among roughly five TRBV segments more frequent in patients than controls were TRBV5-6, TRBV5-1 and TRBV20-1.

Included in the TCR beta cDNA libraries were unique molecular identifiers. Via MiXCR, TCRdb re-called the PCR reads, giving one row per CDR3 protein. There are hundreds of thousands of distinct CDR3 sequences in the sample; less than 35% occur only once, and more than 0.45% lies in the top ten. Source material: blood. The receptors come from a girl aged 5-17 years with multiple sclerosis.

This clonotype was counted at least ten times. This chain connects TRBV7-9 to TRBJ2-4; 9 bases are a match to TRBD1. The CDR3 contains 19 residues. The V gene's germline CDR1 is SEHNR and CDR2 FQNEAQ (reference sequence). The V and J ends lost 4 bases and 0 bases, in that order; junction bases with no gene match: 13. CDR3 loop: CASSSGGQGPAIAKNIQYF. CDR3 DNA: TGTGCCAGCAGCTCTGGTGGACAGGGGCCCGCGATAGCCAAAAACATTCAGTACTTC.

At least ten counts were recorded for this clonotype. The chain uses TRBV29-1 and TRBJ2-1; 8 bases agree with TRBD1. The junction had 2 bases not matched to a gene; V was cut back by 7 bases and J by 6 bases. The CDR3 covers 11 residues. CDR1 and CDR2 from the germline V gene are SQVTM and ANQGSEA. This chain's CDR3 is CSGTGSNEQFF. CDR3 nucleotides: TGCAGCGGGACAGGGAGCAATGAGCAGTTCTTC.

This chain connects TRBV6-5 to TRBJ2-2; 7 nucleotides agree with TRBD1. The CDR3 covers 15 residues. The trim removed 2 bases at V and 0 bases at J, leaving 0 bases unmatched. Germline V gene lookup returns CDR1 MNHEY and CDR2 SVGAGI. CDR3 amino acids: CASSYQGANTGELFF. CDR3 DNA: TGTGCCAGCAGTTACCAGGGGGCGAACACCGGGGAGCTGTTTTTT.

This clonotype was counted ten times or more. The CDR3: CASSSLGANVLTF. In DNA, the CDR3 is TGTGCCAGCAGCTCGCTAGGGGCCAACGTCCTGACTTTC. V usage is TRBV7-2 and J usage is TRBJ2-6, with D uncertain. From germline, CDR1 is SGHTA and CDR2 FQGNSA. The CDR3 contains 13 residues. Trimming took off 4 bases at V and 4 bases at J, with 5 bases between the two ends.

The V call is TRBV3-1, the J call TRBJ2-1; the match to TRBD2 covers 8 bases. Germline CDR1 and CDR2: LGHDT and YNNKEL (reference sequence). After removal of 4 bases from V and 4 bases from J, the junction contained 12 bases not matched to a gene. CDR3 size: 17 residues. The CDR3 spells CASSRRVGLAGYNEQFF. CDR3 bases: TGTGCCAGCAGCCGAAGGGTGGGGCTAGCGGGTTACAATGAGCAGTTCTTC.

This clonotype was counted between two and nine times. This chain uses TRBV5-1 with TRBJ2-1; D perhaps matches TRBD2 (6 bases). The CDR3 has 14 residues. The V gene's germline CDR1 is SGHRS and CDR2 YFSETQ. The ends were cut back, 1 base at V and 12 bases at J, with 17 bases in the middle. The CDR3 coding sequence is TGCGCCAGCAGCTTGTATCTGGGGGTGGAGGGGCAGTTCTTC. Protein: CASSLYLGVEGQFF.

The genes are TRBV7-2 and TRBJ2-3, with TRBD1 matching over 7 bases. The germline CDR1 and CDR2 sequences are SGHTA and FQGNSA. V shed 5 bases and J 11 bases; nucleotides not matched to a gene: 10. The CDR3 has 13 residues. The DNA of the CDR3 is TGTGCCAGCAGCGCAGACAGGGCCGCCCGGCAGTATTTT. Amino acid sequence: CASSADRAARQYF.

The chain uses TRBV20-1 and TRBJ1-1; D possibly corresponds to TRBD1 (6 bases). CDR3 length: 15 residues. From germline, CDR1 is DFQATT and CDR2 SNEGSKA (reference sequence). Between the trimmed V and J ends, which lost 6 bases and 3 bases, there was a span of 20 bases. Written as DNA, the CDR3 is TGCAGTGCCAGGACGGACAGCGTTCTGTACACTGAAGCTTTCTTT. Its protein is CSARTDSVLYTEAFF.

The rearrangement uses TRBV7-2 and TRBJ2-4; 8 positions match TRBD2. This CDR3 comprises 12 residues. Trimming cost V 5 bases and J 15 bases; bases outside gene matches: 9. Germline V gene sequence: CDR1 SGHTA, CDR2 FQGNSA. In DNA, the CDR3 is TGTGCCAGCAGCCTACCGGGGGGGGTAGCGTACTTC. This sequence encodes CASSLPGGVAYF. The full variable domain, with the rest looked up from reference TRBV7-2 and TRBJ2-4, is GAGVSQSPSNKVTEKGKDVELRCDPISGHTALYWYRQSLGQGLEFLIYFQGNSAPDKSGLPSDRFSAERTGGSVSTLTIQRTQQEDSAVYLCASSLPGGVAYFGAGTRLSVL.

This clonotype was observed once. The chain recombines TRBV19 with TRBJ1-1; D is ambiguous. The V end lost 0 bases, the J end lost 7 bases, and 3 bases lay between the germline ends. CDR3 length equals 11 residues. CDR1 and CDR2 from the germline V gene are LNHDA and SQIVND (reference sequence). Here the CDR3 reads CASSIEIEAFF. DNA for the CDR3: TGTGCCAGTAGTATAGAGATTGAAGCTTTCTTT.

A word on this clonotype: The junction shows a germline mismatch at one end, possibly a read error. V gene TRBV24-1 combines with J gene TRBJ1-4; a possible D gene is TRBD1 (6 bases). Germline loops: CDR1 KGHDR, CDR2 SFDVKD. This CDR3 has 17 amino acids. CDR3 bases: TGTGCCACCGGTGATGGGCAGGGGTGGCCAATGAAGGAAAAACTGTTTTTT. As protein: CATGDGQGWPMKEKLFF.

This chain joins TRBV15 and TRBJ2-3, with D possibly matching TRBD2 (5 bases). The CDR3 consists of 16 residues. V lost 0 bases and J lost 12, with 22 bases in between. Germline loops: CDR1 LNHNV, CDR2 YYDKDF (reference sequence). Here the CDR3 reads CATSRDDVGMGETQYF. The CDR3 nucleotides read TGTGCCACCAGCAGAGATGATGTGGGGATGGGAGAGACCCAGTATTTT.

This clonotype was seen a few times. The CDR3 is CASSNRLGGYEQYF. The CDR3 nucleotides are TGTGCCAGCAGCAACCGGTTAGGGGGATACGAGCAGTACTTC. The genes are TRBV3-1 and TRBJ2-7; tentatively, D is TRBD1 (6 bases). V dropped 5 bases and J dropped 4 bases, with 15 bases sitting between them. Germline lookup yields CDR1 LGHDT and CDR2 YNNKEL (reference sequence). The CDR3 is 14 residues long.

There are a few counts of this clonotype. The chain joins TRBV7-2 to TRBJ2-5; 11 bases are shared with TRBD1. V lost 6 bases and J lost 2; bases outside the gene matches: 8. The CDR3 consists of 16 residues. CDR1 is SGHTA and CDR2 is FQGNSA in the germline V gene. The CDR3 protein is CASRGTGGELQETQYF. Written as DNA, the CDR3 is TGTGCCAGCAGAGGGACAGGGGGGGAATTACAAGAGACCCAGTACTTC.

In regard to this clonotype: With a much larger clone just one base away, this may be a read error. The V call is TRBV7-2, the J call TRBJ2-5; D is perhaps TRBD1 (5 bases). This CDR3 comprises 16 residues. In germline, CDR1 is SGHTA, CDR2 FQGNSA. The V gene lost 2 bases and the J gene lost 1 base, with 14 bases spanning the gap. The CDR3 DNA reads as TGTGCCAGCAGCTTAAGGACACGGTGGTGCCAAGAGACCCAGTACTTC. Its protein is CASSLRTRWCQETQYF.

This clonotype was counted between two and nine times. This chain uses TRBV25-1 with TRBJ2-7, with 11 nucleotides matching TRBD2. Trimming at V came to 2 bases and at J to 9 bases, leaving 18 bases not matched to a gene. Germline V gives CDR1 MGHDK, CDR2 SYGVNS. The CDR3 has 18 amino acids. The CDR3 protein is CASSEPGLAGGPRTGQYF. The DNA of the CDR3 is TGTGCCAGCAGTGAACCAGGGCTAGCGGGAGGCCCGAGAACGGGGCAGTACTTC.

The genes are TRBV6-6 and TRBJ1-4; TRBD1 is a possible D gene (5 bases). Trimming shortened V by 0 bases and J by 13 bases, and 9 bases separated the two germline ends. The germline V gene encodes CDR1 MNHNY and CDR2 SVGAGI (reference sequence). The CDR3 runs 12 residues. The CDR3 loop reads CASSYSRGGLFF. The CDR3 region has the DNA TGTGCCAGCAGTTACTCTCGCGGGGGACTGTTTTTT.

This clonotype has just one count. The CDR3 nucleotides read TGTGCCAGCAGCCCTGGGGGGCGCCCCTATGGCTACACCTTC. Translation gives CASSPGGRPYGYTF. The rearrangement joins TRBV7-9 to TRBJ1-2; possibly TRBD1 for D (6 bases). Germline V gene lookup returns CDR1 SEHNR and CDR2 FQNEAQ (reference sequence). Deletions cut 5 bases from V and 4 bases from J, with 14 bases between. The CDR3 is 14 residues long.

The V and J genes are TRBV15 and TRBJ2-1; D call uncertain. V gave up 8 bases and J gave up 7 bases, with 15 bases separating them. CDR1 and CDR2 (germline): LNHNV, YYDKDF (reference sequence). The CDR3 contains 13 residues. The CDR3 here is CATSGWQDNEQFF. CDR3 nucleotide sequence: TGTGCCACCTCCGGGTGGCAGGATAATGAGCAGTTCTTC.

This clonotype was found a few times. The CDR3 DNA reads as TGTGCCAGCAGTTTGGGACAGGACACAGATACGCAGTATTTT. It translates to CASSLGQDTDTQYF. This chain connects TRBV12-3 or TRBV12-4 to TRBJ2-3; 8 nucleotides match TRBD1. V lost 3 bases, J lost 2 bases, and 1 base stayed unmatched. The CDR3 sequence is 14 residues long.